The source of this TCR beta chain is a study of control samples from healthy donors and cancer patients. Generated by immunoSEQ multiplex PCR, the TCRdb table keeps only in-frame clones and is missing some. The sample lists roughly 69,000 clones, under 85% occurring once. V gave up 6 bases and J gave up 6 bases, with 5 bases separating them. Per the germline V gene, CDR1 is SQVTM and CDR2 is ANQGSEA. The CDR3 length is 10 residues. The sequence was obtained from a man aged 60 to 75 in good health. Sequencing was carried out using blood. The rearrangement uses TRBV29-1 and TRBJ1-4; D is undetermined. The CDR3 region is CSVWHEKLFF. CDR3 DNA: TGCAGCGTCTGGCATGAAAAACTGTTTTTT.